This T cell receptor beta chain came from a study of graft-versus-host responses after intestinal transplantation (dated by TCRdb to the early 2020s). Broadly, across the study: Multivisceral, liver-intestinal, or isolated intestinal transplants were received by the recipients. Every recipient was given anti-thymocyte globulin induction, followed by roughly 3 years of maintenance tacrolimus and steroids. After intestinal transplantation, graft-versus-host and host-versus-graft alloreactive T cell clones in the graft, circulation and bone marrow were tracked using bulk TCR-beta CDR3 sequencing. Alloreactive clones were identified by sequencing pre-transplant mixed lymphocyte reaction products and comparing them with unstimulated pre-transplant donor and recipient T cells. The cohort enrolled some 23 intestinal transplant recipients including one retransplant, and a few patients lacking pretransplant specimens were excluded. Donor T cell macrochimerism was defined as a peak of at least 4% donor T cells among recipient peripheral blood mononuclear cells. Samples from a few later patients were sequenced in-house on an Illumina MiSeq with MiXCR processing rather than by the commercial service.

As to this clone: The antigen this receptor binds is unknown. Base qualities are missing; no much larger clone stands one base away.

The library was built by means of the immunoSEQ multiplex PCR assay. For most patients, high-throughput TCR-beta CDR3 sequencing of genomic DNA was performed by Adaptive Biotechnologies. In the source study's methods: Adaptive's ImmunoSEQ software was the source of the TCR sequencing data for 18 patients, while a few other patients were processed with MiXCR and VDJtools. CDR3 nucleotide sequences shared between donor and recipient were removed because the origin of such sequences could not be assigned. To count as alloreactive, a clone needed at least 2-fold expansion over unstimulated cells and a minimum CFSE-low frequency of 0.002% (template counts) or 0.001% (read counts). Mappable clones were those detected in sequenced pre-transplant spleen, lymph node, or MLR CFSE-low populations of the donor or recipient. The cumulative frequency of alloreactive clones was calculated as a percentage of all sequences, weighted by copy number. In its TCRdb copy, this immuneACCESS table keeps in-frame sequences only and misses some clones. Where compared with another copy, unresolved V genes explain less than half of these, and the others have no known cause. V and J calls and clone size are copied from that table; D and trimming were computed from the DNA. The sample table records about 40,000 clones; more than 80% of these occur just once. The top ten clonotypes cover approximately 4% of the sample.

In the first month after transplant, blood samples were collected up to 4 times, and after that at least monthly when available. The germline V gene encodes CDR1 MGHRA and CDR2 YSYEKL. Trimming takes 4 bases from V and 4 bases from J, and the germline ends sit 14 bases apart. The cysteine opens and the phenylalanine closes a CDR3 of 14 amino acids. The only DNA kept is the CDR3, 42 bases in frame from the first base. Points the paper makes about the study in general: The relatively low number and heterogeneity of intestinal transplant patients limited the conclusions. Early after transplant, peak levels of circulating GvH clones were found to be associated with declines in HvG clones. In patients with donor T cell macrochimerism, the allografts had high GvH to HvG T cell clonal ratios. GvH clones were detected in recipient bone marrow, and some of these GvH clones were observed earlier in ileal mucosa or blood, consistent with an intestinal mucosal origin.

Material: PBMCs, obtained around 720 days after intestinal transplantation. The sequence was collected from a human patient who received an intestinal transplant, so some T cells may come from the graft donor. The rearrangement joined TRBV4-1 to TRBJ2-7; the D gene remains uncertain. Here the CDR3 is given as CASSPIGRRYEQYF. The base sequence is TGCGCCAGCAGCCCTATCGGAAGACGGTACGAGCAGTACTTC.